The 6 T cell receptor beta chains given below trace back to one sample, sequenced in a study of cytomegalovirus exposure and HLA in healthy donors. With 60 Vbeta and 13 Jbeta primers, the PCR was carried out. Profiling relied on immunoSEQ multiplex PCR, and the TCRdb table lists in-frame clones only, not all of them. The data contain about 140,000 clones, roughly two thirds of them singletons. Sample: PBMCs. These receptors all stem from a woman in her thirties or forties in good health and CMV-seronegative.

As for this clone: This CDR3 is also generated by other DNA sequences in the sample. The chain links TRBV5-1 to TRBJ2-5; 7 bases map to TRBD1. J was trimmed by 5 bases and V by 1 base; bases with no gene match: 5. Germline V gives CDR1 SGHRS, CDR2 YFSETQ. The CDR3 is 14 residues long. The DNA for the CDR3 is TGCGCCAGCAGCTTGATAGGGGGCGCGGAGACCCAGTACTTC. It translates to CASSLIGGAETQYF.

In its sample, this clone was seen once. The V call is TRBV2, the J call TRBJ2-1, with 12 bases matching TRBD2. From germline, CDR1 is SNHLY and CDR2 FYNNEI. CDR3 length: 17 residues. Trimming cost V 6 bases and J 8 bases; bases outside gene matches: 14. The CDR3 protein is CASRELGLAGGSDEQFF. Written as DNA, the CDR3 is TGTGCCAGCAGAGAATTGGGCCTAGCGGGGGGGTCCGATGAGCAGTTCTTC.

The chain employs TRBV15 and TRBJ1-1; D ambiguous. V dropped 1 base and J dropped 6 bases, with 12 bases sitting between them. The CDR3 length is 14 residues. Germline assignment: CDR1 LNHNV and CDR2 YYDKDF (reference sequence). This CDR3 reads CATSRGKNAAEAFF. CDR3 in DNA: TGTGCCACCAGCAGAGGTAAGAACGCAGCTGAAGCTTTCTTT.

The V call is TRBV28, the J call TRBJ1-1; no firm D call. The CDR3 has 14 residues. CDR1 and CDR2 (germline): MDHEN, SYDVKM. The germline V and J ends were trimmed by 3 bases and 3 bases, with 11 bases remaining between them. CDR3 coding DNA: TGTGCCAGCAGTTTGTGGCCCGTTGACACTGAAGCTTTCTTT. Protein: CASSLWPVDTEAFF.

The V call is TRBV6-1, the J call TRBJ2-1; D gene unclear. There are 13 residues in the CDR3. Germline V lookup: CDR1 MNHNS, CDR2 SASEGT. The ends were cut back, 7 bases at V and 4 bases at J, with 11 bases in the middle. The CDR3 loop reads CASTTSRYNEQFF. CDR3 DNA sequence: TGTGCCAGCACGACAAGTCGATACAATGAGCAGTTCTTC.

The genes are TRBV19 and TRBJ2-7; TRBD2 is a possible D gene (6 bases). With 3 bases removed from V and 3 bases from J, the gap between germline ends came to 15 bases. The CDR3 is 15 amino acids. CDR1 is LNHDA and CDR2 is SQIVND in the germline V gene (reference sequence). The CDR3 protein is CASSMGRGRFYEQYF. The CDR3, as DNA: TGTGCCAGTAGTATGGGGCGGGGACGATTCTACGAGCAGTACTTC.